This record looks at one T cell receptor (beta chain) sequence and its context. The antigen is not known. In germline, CDR1 is LNHNV, CDR2 YYDKDF (reference sequence). J lost 9 bases, V lost 1 base, and 4 bases had no gene match. This CDR3 is 14 amino acids long. These data come from a study of T-cell memory formation after mild COVID-19. General study points: While clones contracting from day 15 to 85 were balanced between CD4 and CD8, later expanders leaned CD4+. The main location of contracting CD4+ clones was CM and EM, and that of contracting CD8+ clones was EMRA.

Researchers used 5'RACE with constant-segment primers to make TCR alpha and TCR beta cDNA libraries that carry sample barcodes and UMIs. TCRdb reanalysed the 5' RACE reads using MiXCR and keeps one entry per CDR3 protein. The sample shows some 7,400 distinct CDR3 sequences, roughly 30% of them seen only once. The chain joins TRBV15 to TRBJ2-1; 9 nucleotides match TRBD2. The TCR sequence derives from an adult woman who had mild COVID-19 (a few samples of this study predate the infection). Cell type and time point are not known. The sample consisted of PBMCs or a T cell subset sorted from them (not recorded which). CDR3 protein: CATSRGTSASEQFF. CDR3 DNA: TGTGCCACCAGCAGAGGGACTAGCGCCAGTGAGCAGTTCTTC.